This record concerns one TCR beta chain sequence. The antigen remains undetermined. Authors of the study amplified TCR beta CDR3 regions from RNA transcripts. The TCR CDR3 was amplified in a first-round RT-PCR using the HTBI primer set. Using its own MiXCR run on the multiplex PCR reads, TCRdb lists one record per CDR3 protein. Of 500,000 to 600,000 distinct CDR3 sequences in the sample, 35% to 50% were seen once. The data derive from a study of T cells in Graves' hyperthyroidism and ophthalmopathy. The length of the CDR3 is 13 residues. V dropped 4 bases and J dropped 7 bases, with 14 bases sitting between them. The germline gives CDR1 SEHNR, CDR2 FQNEAQ (reference sequence). A patient was excluded if there was uncontrolled infection, other autoimmune disease, pregnancy or lactation. Study outcomes and limitations: Stable hyperthyroidism was separated from ophthalmopathy by a model based on 13 V-J features. Onset of ophthalmopathy came a median 6.5 months after the model predicted it. Peripheral blood also featured most of the thyroid clonotypes expanded above 0.001.

The specimen was peripheral blood or thyroid tissue (not recorded which). This clonotype was sampled from an adult woman with Graves' disease, either hyperthyroidism or ophthalmopathy (not recorded which). The chain links TRBV7-9 to TRBJ2-7, with D possibly being TRBD1 (5 bases). The CDR3 sequence is CASSSGPQGEQYF. For the CDR3, the DNA is TGTGCCAGCAGCTCTGGCCCCCAGGGAGAGCAGTACTTC.